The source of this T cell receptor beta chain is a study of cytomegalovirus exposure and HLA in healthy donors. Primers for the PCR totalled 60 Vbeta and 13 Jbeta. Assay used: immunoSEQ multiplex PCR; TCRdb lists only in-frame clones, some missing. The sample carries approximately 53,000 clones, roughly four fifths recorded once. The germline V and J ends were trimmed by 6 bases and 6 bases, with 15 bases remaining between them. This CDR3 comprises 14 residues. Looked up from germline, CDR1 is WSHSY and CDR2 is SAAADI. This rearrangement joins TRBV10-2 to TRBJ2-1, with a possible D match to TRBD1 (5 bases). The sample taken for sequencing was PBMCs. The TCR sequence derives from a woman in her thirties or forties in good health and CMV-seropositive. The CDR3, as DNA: TGCGCCAGCAGCTCAGGGCTGAGAGGCAATGAGCAGTTCTTC. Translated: CASSSGLRGNEQFF.